Below, 12 T cell receptor beta chains from the same sample are listed, as sequenced in a study of T cells after posttransplantation cyclophosphamide. Busulfan-fludarabine conditioning, marrow transplant, and cyclophosphamide on days +3 and +4 were administered. Produced via immunoSEQ multiplex PCR; TCRdb's table is partial and in-frame only. The sample yields about 6,800 clones, 90% to 95% seen once. The specimen was CD8+ T cells sorted from blood, collected after allogeneic stem cell transplant with posttransplant cyclophosphamide. These receptor sequences come from a male patient aged 55-69 years who received an allogeneic stem cell transplant from a related donor and was CMV-positive. The T cells may partly be graft donor cells.

The rearrangement links TRBV7-3 to TRBJ1-1; TRBD1 matches at 8 bases. This CDR3 has 16 amino acids. V lost 4 bases, J lost 1 base, and 8 bases stayed unmatched. Germline values: CDR1 SGHTA, CDR2 FQGTGA. The CDR3 nucleotides read TGTGCCAGCAGCTACCCCCCGGGACAGGAGAACACTGAAGCTTTCTTT. It specifies CASSYPPGQENTEAFF.

V is TRBV30 and J is TRBJ1-1; D remains ambiguous. With 5 bases removed from V and 7 bases from J, the gap between germline ends came to 8 bases. Germline V gene lookup returns CDR1 GTSNPN and CDR2 SVGIG (reference sequence). The CDR3 consists of 10 residues. CDR3 loop: CAWRSLEAFF. As DNA, the CDR3 is TGTGCCTGGCGGAGTCTTGAAGCTTTCTTT.

This chain uses TRBV30 with TRBJ2-1; TRBD2 matches at 13 bases. Germline loops: CDR1 GTSNPN, CDR2 SVGIG (reference sequence). The CDR3 has 16 residues. The ends lost 4 bases at V and 5 bases at J; junction bases unmatched: 8. CDR3 in DNA: TGTGCCTGGAAAGGGCCGGGACTAGCGGGGCACAATGAGCAGTTCTTC. Its translation is CAWKGPGLAGHNEQFF.

The rearrangement links TRBV18 to TRBJ2-3; possible D gene TRBD1, 5 bases. Germline V gene data show CDR1 as KGHSH and CDR2 as LQKENI. Between the trimmed V and J ends, which lost 8 bases and 2 bases, there was a span of 17 bases. The CDR3 is made up of 15 amino acids. The chain's CDR3 is CASNQPTRATDTQYF. The CDR3 DNA is TGTGCCAGCAACCAACCTACCAGGGCCACAGATACGCAGTATTTT.

The chain couples TRBV15 to TRBJ2-3; D is ambiguous. This CDR3 comprises 11 residues. CDR1 and CDR2 (germline): LNHNV, YYDKDF (reference sequence). V lost 3 bases and J 11 bases, leaving 9 bases between the germline ends. In DNA, the CDR3 is TGTGCCACCAGCAGCAATCTCGGGCAGTATTTT. Amino acids: CATSSNLGQYF.

V gene TRBV15 combines with J gene TRBJ2-1; D ambiguous. This CDR3 region has 12 residues. Germline V gene lookup returns CDR1 LNHNV and CDR2 YYDKDF (reference sequence). V lost 5 bases and J lost 8, with 10 bases in between. The CDR3 loop is CATSGLDYEQFF. Here the CDR3 DNA reads TGTGCCACCAGCGGCTTAGACTATGAGCAGTTCTTC.

This clone was counted a single time. V gene TRBV13 combines with J gene TRBJ1-2; TRBD1 aligns across 12 bases. The CDR3 sequence is 15 residues long. With 5 bases clipped from V and 4 bases from J, the junction kept 5 bases outside the gene matches. Per the germline V gene, CDR1 is PRHDT and CDR2 is FYEKMQ (reference sequence). The CDR3 nucleotides are TGTGCCAGCAGCCTCGGGACAGGGGGCCTCTATGGCTACACCTTC. Translated, it gives CASSLGTGGLYGYTF. Combining the CDR3 with reference TRBV13 and TRBJ1-2 gives the whole variable domain AAGVIQSPRHLIKEKRETATLKCYPIPRHDTVYWYQQGPGQDPQFLISFYEKMQSDKGSIPDRFSAQQFSDYHSELNMSSLELGDSALYFCASSLGTGGLYGYTFGSGTRLTVV.

V gene TRBV7-6 combines with J gene TRBJ1-1; the D is unclear. Per the germline V gene, CDR1 is SGHVS and CDR2 is FNYEAQ. The CDR3 sequence is 12 residues long. Trimming pared 1 base from V and 6 bases from J, leaving 6 bases between. The CDR3 DNA reads TGTGCCAGCAGCTTAGGAGAATCTGAAGCTTTCTTT. Protein: CASSLGESEAFF.

The chain couples TRBV7-9 to TRBJ1-1; weak D call: TRBD1 (5 bases). CDR1 and CDR2 from the germline V gene are SEHNR and FQNEAQ (reference sequence). V shed 7 bases and J shed 8 bases, with 14 bases lying between them. This CDR3 comprises 12 residues. Written as DNA, the CDR3 is TGTGCCAGCACCCCGGGGGGGGAGGAAGCTTTCTTT. It translates to CASTPGGEEAFF. Together with reference TRBV7-9 and TRBJ1-1, the CDR3 gives the full variable domain: DTGVSQNPRHKITKRGQNVTFRCDPISEHNRLYWYRQTLGQGPEFLTYFQNEAQLEKSRLLSDRFSAERPKGSFSTLEIQRTEQGDSAMYLCASTPGGEEAFFGQGTRLTVV.

The V and J genes are TRBV5-1 and TRBJ1-2; D call uncertain. The CDR3 length is 16 residues. In germline, CDR1 is SGHRS, CDR2 YFSETQ. V was shortened by 4 bases and J by 3 bases, with 19 bases between the two germline ends. The CDR3 sequence is CASSPPPGQEDYGYTF. CDR3 DNA sequence: TGCGCCAGCAGCCCTCCCCCGGGCCAGGAGGACTATGGCTACACCTTC.

The chain has TRBV4-1 and TRBJ1-1, with D hard to call. CDR1 and CDR2 from the germline V gene are MGHRA and YSYEKL. Trimming removed 1 base from V and 0 bases from J, with 6 bases in between. This CDR3 comprises 14 residues. This CDR3 is CASSQGQMNTEAFF. In nucleotides, the CDR3 is TGCGCCAGCAGCCAAGGGCAAATGAACACTGAAGCTTTCTTT.

The CDR3 nucleotides read TGTGCCAGCAGCTTTGAAGGAGGGCCACCCCGGGTCACCATATATTTT. It translates to CASSFEGGPPRVTIYF. V and J are TRBV5-4 and TRBJ1-3; D unclear. The CDR3 has 16 amino acids. V lost 2 bases and J 9 bases, leaving 21 bases between the germline ends. CDR1 is SGHNT and CDR2 is YYREEE in the germline V gene (reference sequence). Filled out from reference TRBV5-4 and TRBJ1-3, the complete variable domain reads ETGVTQSPTHLIKTRGQQVTLRCSSQSGHNTVSWYQQALGQGPQFIFQYYREEENGRGNFPPRFSGLQFPNYSSELNVNALELDDSALYLCASSFEGGPPRVTIYFGEGSWLTVV.